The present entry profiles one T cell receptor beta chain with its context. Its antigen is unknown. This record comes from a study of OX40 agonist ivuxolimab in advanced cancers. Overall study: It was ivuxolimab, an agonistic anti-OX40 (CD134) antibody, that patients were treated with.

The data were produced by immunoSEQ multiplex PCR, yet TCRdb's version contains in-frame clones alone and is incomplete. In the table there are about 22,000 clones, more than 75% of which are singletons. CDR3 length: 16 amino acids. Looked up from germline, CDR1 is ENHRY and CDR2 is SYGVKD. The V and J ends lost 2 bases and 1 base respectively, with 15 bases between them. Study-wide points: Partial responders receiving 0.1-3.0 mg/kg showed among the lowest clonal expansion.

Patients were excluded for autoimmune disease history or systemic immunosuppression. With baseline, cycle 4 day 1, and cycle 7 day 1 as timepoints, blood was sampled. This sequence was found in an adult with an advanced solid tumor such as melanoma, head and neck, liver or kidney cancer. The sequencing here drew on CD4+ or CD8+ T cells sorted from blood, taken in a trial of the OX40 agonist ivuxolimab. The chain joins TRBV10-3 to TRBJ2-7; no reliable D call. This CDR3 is CAISEPQLLGSYEQYF. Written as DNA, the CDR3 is TGTGCCATCAGTGAGCCCCAGCTGCTCGGATCCTACGAGCAGTACTTC.